Listed below are T cell receptor beta chains from one sample, sequenced in a study of OX40 agonist ivuxolimab in advanced cancers. The table came from immunoSEQ multiplex PCR; TCRdb's copy has only in-frame clones and leaves some out. The sample has roughly 26,000 clones, roughly 90% seen once. Here the sequenced sample was CD4+ or CD8+ T cells sorted from blood, taken in a trial of the OX40 agonist ivuxolimab. These receptors came from an adult with an advanced solid tumor such as melanoma, head and neck, liver or kidney cancer. CDR3s include the opening cysteine and the closing phenylalanine or tryptophan. Fields, in order: CDR3 DNA, CDR3 protein, V gene, D gene, J gene, clone size. The D gene is left open where the match is weak. Size values are once, few and many counts, or a class for expanded clones, and some rows have none.

cdr3_nt: TGTGCCAGCAGCCAAGGTAGGACGTTCTACGAGCAGTACTTC; cdr3_aa: CASSQGRTFYEQYF; v_call: TRBV14; d_call: -; j_call: TRBJ2-7; clone_size: -
cdr3_nt: TGTGCCAGCAGTTCCCCGGACATGGCGGAGACCCAGTACTTC; cdr3_aa: CASSSPDMAETQYF; v_call: TRBV28; d_call: -; j_call: TRBJ2-5; clone_size: -
cdr3_nt: TGCGCCAGCAGCCAAGCGTTACGGGACACCATATATTTT; cdr3_aa: CASSQALRDTIYF; v_call: TRBV4-1; d_call: -; j_call: TRBJ1-3; clone_size: few
cdr3_nt: TGTGCCAGCACGACACAGACTTACCCCTCCTACAATGAGCAGTTCTTC; cdr3_aa: CASTTQTYPSYNEQFF; v_call: TRBV28; d_call: -; j_call: TRBJ2-1; clone_size: -
cdr3_nt: TGCAGCGTTGTCTTGGACGGCCGATACAATGAGCAGTTCTTC; cdr3_aa: CSVVLDGRYNEQFF; v_call: TRBV29-1; d_call: -; j_call: TRBJ2-1; clone_size: -
cdr3_nt: TGTGCCAGCAGCGTAGGATATGGGGCGAATGAGCAGTTCTTC; cdr3_aa: CASSVGYGANEQFF; v_call: TRBV9; d_call: -; j_call: TRBJ2-1; clone_size: few
cdr3_nt: TGTGCCAGCAGCTTGACGGGCCCGGGCGCTGAAGCTTTCTTT; cdr3_aa: CASSLTGPGAEAFF; v_call: TRBV7-3; d_call: -; j_call: TRBJ1-1; clone_size: -
cdr3_nt: TGTGCCAGCAGTTTAAAGCCGGGACTAGTTATCGCAGATACGCAGTATTTT; cdr3_aa: CASSLKPGLVIADTQYF; v_call: TRBV27; d_call: TRBD2; j_call: TRBJ2-3; clone_size: once
cdr3_nt: TGTGCCAGCAGCTTAGAAAACACGGCAGGGACTGAAGCTTTCTTT; cdr3_aa: CASSLENTAGTEAFF; v_call: TRBV11-2; d_call: -; j_call: TRBJ1-1; clone_size: -
cdr3_nt: TGTGCCAGTCGCGAGGTGGCCAGCTCCTACGAGCAGTACTTC; cdr3_aa: CASREVASSYEQYF; v_call: TRBV19; d_call: -; j_call: TRBJ2-7; clone_size: -
cdr3_nt: TGTGCCAGCAGCTTGTGGGACAGTGTGTACGAGCAGTACTTC; cdr3_aa: CASSLWDSVYEQYF; v_call: TRBV5-4; d_call: TRBD1; j_call: TRBJ2-7; clone_size: -
cdr3_nt: TGCGCCAGCAGCCGCCGGACTAGCGGGATGGGGGAGACCCAGTACTTC; cdr3_aa: CASSRRTSGMGETQYF; v_call: TRBV4-1; d_call: TRBD2; j_call: TRBJ2-5; clone_size: once
cdr3_nt: TGTGCCAGCAGTTCAACGGGGAACACTGAAGCTTTCTTT; cdr3_aa: CASSSTGNTEAFF; v_call: TRBV27; d_call: -; j_call: TRBJ1-1; clone_size: -
cdr3_nt: TGTGCCAGCAGCGCCAACCCGGACAGGGGCAACTATGGCTACACCTTC; cdr3_aa: CASSANPDRGNYGYTF; v_call: TRBV9; d_call: TRBD1; j_call: TRBJ1-2; clone_size: -
cdr3_nt: TGTGCCAGTAGTGTTCCCAGGGTCTACAATGAGCAGTTCTTC; cdr3_aa: CASSVPRVYNEQFF; v_call: TRBV19; d_call: -; j_call: TRBJ2-1; clone_size: -
cdr3_nt: TGTGCCAGCAGCTTCATGGAGCCTAGCGGAGCCGGGGAGCTGTTTTTT; cdr3_aa: CASSFMEPSGAGELFF; v_call: TRBV5-4; d_call: TRBD2; j_call: TRBJ2-2; clone_size: -
cdr3_nt: TGTGCCAGCAGCCTAGCGGGCACCGGGGAGCTGTTTTTT; cdr3_aa: CASSLAGTGELFF; v_call: TRBV7-2; d_call: TRBD2; j_call: TRBJ2-2; clone_size: once
cdr3_nt: TGCAGCGTCCCCCCAGACCAGGCCTACAATGAGCAGTTCTTC; cdr3_aa: CSVPPDQAYNEQFF; v_call: TRBV29-1; d_call: -; j_call: TRBJ2-1; clone_size: -
cdr3_nt: TGTGCCAGCAGCACCCTAATAGCGGGAGGGCCGTGGGAGCAGTACTTC; cdr3_aa: CASSTLIAGGPWEQYF; v_call: TRBV7-2; d_call: TRBD2; j_call: TRBJ2-7; clone_size: -
cdr3_nt: TGTGCCAGCAGCTCCGGACTAGCGGGCCCCTGGGGAGACAAAAACATTCAGTACTTC; cdr3_aa: CASSSGLAGPWGDKNIQYF; v_call: TRBV11-2; d_call: TRBD2; j_call: TRBJ2-4; clone_size: -
cdr3_nt: TGTGCCATCGGTAGTACCACCGGGGAGCTGTTTTTT; cdr3_aa: CAIGSTTGELFF; v_call: TRBV10-3; d_call: -; j_call: TRBJ2-2; clone_size: -
cdr3_nt: TGTGCCAGCAGTCCCGGTGGGGTGGGGACTGAAGCTTTCTTT; cdr3_aa: CASSPGGVGTEAFF; v_call: TRBV6-5; d_call: -; j_call: TRBJ1-1; clone_size: -
cdr3_nt: TGTGCCAGCAGCGTAGGGCCCGGGGGCGCAACTGAAGCTTTCTTT; cdr3_aa: CASSVGPGGATEAFF; v_call: TRBV9; d_call: -; j_call: TRBJ1-1; clone_size: -
cdr3_nt: TGTGCCAGCAGTTACCGGGGAGGCAATCAGCCCCAGCATTTT; cdr3_aa: CASSYRGGNQPQHF; v_call: TRBV6-5; d_call: -; j_call: TRBJ1-5; clone_size: -
cdr3_nt: TGTGCCAGCAGTCTCTTGCCGCCGGGACAGGGCAATCAGCCCCAGCATTTT; cdr3_aa: CASSLLPPGQGNQPQHF; v_call: TRBV28; d_call: TRBD1; j_call: TRBJ1-5; clone_size: -
cdr3_nt: TGTGCCAGCAGTTTAAGTCGACAGGGAGTGACAGATACGCAGTATTTT; cdr3_aa: CASSLSRQGVTDTQYF; v_call: TRBV27; d_call: TRBD1; j_call: TRBJ2-3; clone_size: -
cdr3_nt: TGTGCCAGCAGCAGAACTAGCGGGCAGACGTTGGTAGAGACCCAGTACTTC; cdr3_aa: CASSRTSGQTLVETQYF; v_call: TRBV7-6; d_call: TRBD2; j_call: TRBJ2-5; clone_size: -
cdr3_nt: TGTGCCAGCAGTGCATACGGACTAGCGGGGGGACCCACAGATACGCAGTATTTT; cdr3_aa: CASSAYGLAGGPTDTQYF; v_call: TRBV28; d_call: TRBD2; j_call: TRBJ2-3; clone_size: -
cdr3_nt: TGTGCCAGCGAGACTAGCGGGGGGGCCGTCACAGATACGCAGTATTTT; cdr3_aa: CASETSGGAVTDTQYF; v_call: TRBV7-9; d_call: TRBD2; j_call: TRBJ2-3; clone_size: -
cdr3_nt: TGTGCCAGCAGCCCCCCTTTTGCGGGTCCATTGAACACTGAAGCTTTCTTT; cdr3_aa: CASSPPFAGPLNTEAFF; v_call: TRBV7-8; d_call: -; j_call: TRBJ1-1; clone_size: -
cdr3_nt: TGTGCCAGTAGTAAGGTGACTTCCTACAATGAGCAGTTCTTC; cdr3_aa: CASSKVTSYNEQFF; v_call: TRBV19; d_call: -; j_call: TRBJ2-1; clone_size: -
cdr3_nt: TGTGCCAGCAGTCGCCGGGGGAAGGACCCGTCCTATACGCAGTATTTT; cdr3_aa: CASSRRGKDPSYTQYF; v_call: TRBV5-4; d_call: -; j_call: TRBJ2-3; clone_size: -
cdr3_nt: TGCGCCAGCAGCCCTAGCGGACAGGGGGGACCTACAGATACGCAGTATTTT; cdr3_aa: CASSPSGQGGPTDTQYF; v_call: TRBV4-1; d_call: TRBD1; j_call: TRBJ2-3; clone_size: -
cdr3_nt: TGTGCCAGCAGCGTTTATTCTAGCGGGGGGACCGGGGAGCTGTTTTTT; cdr3_aa: CASSVYSSGGTGELFF; v_call: TRBV9; d_call: TRBD2; j_call: TRBJ2-2; clone_size: once
cdr3_nt: TGTGCCAGCAGCTTAGATACAGGGGCAAGCACAGATACGCAGTATTTT; cdr3_aa: CASSLDTGASTDTQYF; v_call: TRBV11-2; d_call: TRBD1; j_call: TRBJ2-3; clone_size: -
cdr3_nt: TGTGCCAGCAGCTTAGAGGGGGGGCCGGCGACAGATACGCAGTATTTT; cdr3_aa: CASSLEGGPATDTQYF; v_call: TRBV7-8; d_call: -; j_call: TRBJ2-3; clone_size: -
cdr3_nt: TGTGCCAGCAGTGAACTAGCGGGAGAAACGGGTACGCAGTATTTT; cdr3_aa: CASSELAGETGTQYF; v_call: TRBV6-4; d_call: TRBD2; j_call: TRBJ2-3; clone_size: few